This is a list of T cell receptor beta chains from one sample in a study of blood T cell repertoires in COVID-19. Clones were read by immunoSEQ multiplex PCR, and TCRdb kept only the in-frame ones, dropping some. The data show approximately 44,000 clones, with approximately 88% seen just once and 1% to 1.5% held by the top ten. The sequencing input was peripheral blood. The source is a middle-aged woman with acute or convalescent COVID-19. CDR3s include the opening cysteine and the closing phenylalanine or tryptophan.

v_call,cdr3_length,cdr3_aa
TRBV9,19,CASSVEGGRGASSYNEQFF
TRBV9,14,CASRGTSGGNEQFF
TRBV19,16,CASSMMEGRGSNEQFF
TRBV6-5,15,CASSRLTEMQETQYF
TRBV28,18,CASRNLGTLTSYNSPLHF
TRBV9,15,CASSVLAETTDTQYF
TRBV18,17,CASSPQEGPSPGNTIYF
TRBV6-5,16,CASSYKGQGFNSPLHF
TRBV7-8,17,CASSLVGLTGKGEKLFF
TRBV15,16,CATSTKWDSPGYGYTF
TRBV7-2,16,CASSLDTRGAKNIQYF
TRBV6-2/TRBV6-3,15,CASSNHWAGGTEAFF
TRBV28,16,CASSGTSGSRSYEQYF
TRBV4-2,15,CASSQESRAPSGYTF
TRBV5-1,15,CASRRAGGREETQYF
TRBV2,13,CASRGTRAGELFF
TRBV2,15,CASSEKLRSHNEQFF
TRBV5-1,14,CASSLVAENYGYTF
TRBV9,16,CASSVPREGADTEAFF
TRBV28,15,CASSLNGEGEEKLFF
TRBV13,15,CASSLGTGSNSPLHF
TRBV4-2,12,CASSQDSVEQYF
TRBV4-1,17,CASSHVRFGTLNTEAFF
TRBV15,15,CATSTGARSKTEAFF
TRBV29-1,14,CSVVGGSNTGELFF
TRBV10-3,14,CAISQTGGDNEQFF
TRBV30,12,CAWSTTNYGYTF
TRBV2,15,CASSPSSGITDTQYF
TRBV5-1,14,CASKGLVGTDTQYF
TRBV25-1,15,CASSGLRGRSHEQYF
TRBV30,17,CAWSVQGRWRNLYGYTF
TRBV28,13,CASSFPQLYGYTF
TRBV28,15,CASSPGLAGSVEQFF
TRBV6-4,15,CASSDSTHISYEQYF
TRBV5-1,15,CASSWGTGYNYGYTF
TRBV21-1,16,CASSEVAGVNQETQYF
TRBV2,15,CASTLLAGGPNEQFF
TRBV30,13,CACTHLRANVLTF
TRBV18,13,CASFYDSFPPLHF
TRBV4-2,15,CASSQGLAVGYEQYF
TRBV7-8,24,CASSRDGTSGRANPVVDDKNIQYF
TRBV5-1,14,CASSSGQEDTEAFF
TRBV19,15,CASRTGQGGSQPQHF
TRBV27,16,CASSSEVAGPPYEQYF
TRBV19,12,CASRDRGYEQYF
TRBV7-9,13,CASSLGLAYEQYF
TRBV4-2,14,CASSQDQDNSPLHF
TRBV6-5,13,CASLPGTAYGYTF
TRBV4-1,16,CASSQDRGTASSPLHF
TRBV19,15,CASSISWEYAYEQYF
TRBV10-3,15,CAISEGDRGRTEAFF